The rows below give T cell receptor beta chains drawn from one sample of a study of read filtering for tumor transcriptome and immune sequencing. Each CDR3 protein is one row after TCRdb ran MiXCR on the reads. The repertoire holds roughly 82,000 distinct CDR3 sequences, with roughly an eighth as singletons. The source material was a population of CD138-negative cells sorted from bone marrow. The receptor set was obtained from a donor over 35 with multiple myeloma. Each CDR3 is given with its conserved first and last residue. A D gene is named only where the DNA matches it firmly. Clone size is not always given. Where it is, it says once, few, many or a class for expanded clones.

>TRBJ2-1|TRBV11-2|NA|many
TGTGCCAGCAGCTTAGTCCGAATGGGGGAGCAGTTCTTC
CASSLVRMGEQFF
>TRBJ2-6|TRBV7-9|NA|NA
TGCGCAAGCAGCCGGGTGACCTTCTCTGGGGCCAACGTCCTGACTTTC
CASSRVTFSGANVLTF
>TRBJ2-5|TRBV7-7|NA|few
TGTGCTAGCAGTTCAAGCGTGCAAGAGACCCAGTACTTC
CASSSSVQETQYF
>TRBJ2-1|TRBV10-3|NA|few
TGTGCCATCAGTGATCGGATTTACAATGAGCAGTTCTTC
CAISDRIYNEQFF
>TRBJ2-7|TRBV28|NA|many
TGTGCCAGCAGTGGCTACAGTCTAGGGTTC
CASSGYSLGF
>TRBJ2-1|TRBV4-1|TRBD2|many
TGCGCCAGCAGCCAAGATACTAGCGGGGTGTACAATGAGCAGTTCTTC
CASSQDTSGVYNEQFF
>TRBJ2-3|TRBV29-1|NA|many
TGCAGCGTTGAGGCCGGGACCTCAGATACGCAGTATTTT
CSVEAGTSDTQYF
>TRBJ2-2|TRBV6-6|NA|many
TGTGCCAGCAGTCTCCACGTAGTCACCGGGGAGCTGTTTTTT
CASSLHVVTGELFF
>TRBJ2-2|TRBV29-1|NA|many
TGCAGCGTTCCGGACAGCTCCAAAGCAACCGGGGAGCTGTTTTTT
CSVPDSSKATGELFF
>TRBJ2-2|TRBV2|NA|NA
TGTGCCAGCAGTGAACGACAGGAGGCGTCCGGCGGGGAGCTGCTTTTT
CASSERQEASGGELLF
>TRBJ1-1|TRBV12-3/TRBV12-4|NA|many
TGTGCCAGCAGTTTTTTAGAGGGGGACACTGAAGCTTTCTTT
CASSFLEGDTEAFF
>TRBJ2-1|TRBV29-1|NA|NA
TGCAGCTCCCCCTCGGTAAAGGGCCGGGACAATGAGCAGTTCTTC
CSSPSVKGRDNEQFF
>TRBJ2-7|TRBV7-9|TRBD2|many
TGTGCCACAACAGCGGGAGGATCTTACGAGCAGTACTTC
CATTAGGSYEQYF
>TRBJ1-5|TRBV7-2|TRBD1|many
TGTGCCAGCAGCATGGGACAGCCAAATCAGCCCCAGCATTTT
CASSMGQPNQPQHF
>TRBJ2-1|TRBV6-2/TRBV6-3|TRBD2|many
TGTGCCAGCAATGGCGGGGGTTACAATGAGCAGTTCTTC
CASNGGGYNEQFF
>TRBJ2-1|TRBV20-1|TRBD2|many
TGCAGTGCTAGACAGACGACTAGCAGGAATGAGCAGTTCTTC
CSARQTTSRNEQFF